Shown below are 24 T cell receptor beta chains from a single sample sequenced in a study of beta chain features in type 1 diabetes. General observations from the study: Across all four CD4+ subsets, people with type 1 diabetes showed modestly shorter TCRB CDR3s.

No antigen is known for these receptors. Expressed TCRB transcripts were sequenced because the entire RNA isolate underwent reverse transcription. Clones were sequenced by immunoSEQ multiplex PCR, and TCRdb holds only the in-frame ones, with some missing. The profile shows 600,000 to 750,000 clones, 9.5% to 15% of them singletons. The sequenced material came from naive CD4+ T cells from blood. The source is a man aged 25 to 45 with type 1 diabetes.

The table lists this clone with a few counts. The chain joins TRBV6-5 to TRBJ2-3, with D possibly TRBD2 on 5 matching bases. This CDR3 spans 15 amino acids. The V gene lost 2 bases and the J gene lost 6 bases, with 15 bases spanning the gap. Per germline, CDR1 MNHEY and CDR2 SVGAGI. The CDR3 is CASSYSTPGLDTQYF. The DNA for the CDR3 is TGTGCCAGCAGTTACAGTACGCCGGGATTGGATACGCAGTATTTT.

This clone was observed a handful of times. The rearrangement joins TRBV25-1 to TRBJ2-6, with 10 bases lining up with TRBD2. Germline CDR1 and CDR2: MGHDK and SYGVNS. V was pared by 8 bases and J by 0 bases, with 7 bases of the junction left unmatched. CDR3 length: 17 amino acids. This CDR3 is CASLGTSALSGANVLTF. CDR3 coding DNA: TGTGCCAGCCTAGGGACTAGCGCCCTCTCTGGGGCCAACGTCCTGACTTTC.

The J gene is TRBJ1-6, the V gene TRBV12-5; unclear D gene. The CDR3 extends over 11 amino acids. V lost 5 bases and J 7 bases, leaving 3 bases between the germline ends. The germline V gene encodes CDR1 LGHNT and CDR2 FRNRAP. Written as DNA, the CDR3 is TGTGCTAGTGGTATCAATTCACCCCTCCACTTT. Its translation: CASGINSPLHF.

The chain carries TRBV4-3 and TRBJ2-7; D gene uncertain. This CDR3 has 15 residues. From germline, CDR1 is LGHNA and CDR2 YSLEER. Deletions cut 0 bases from V and 2 bases from J, with 11 bases between. The CDR3 coding sequence is TGCGCCAGCAGCCAAGATCTGGTAGGGACCTACGAGCAGTACTTC. Its translation is CASSQDLVGTYEQYF.

This clone was observed a few times. V usage is TRBV5-4 and J usage is TRBJ2-5; 10 bases agree with TRBD2. This CDR3 is built from 16 residues. The trim removed 4 bases at V and 4 bases at J, leaving 10 bases unmatched. CDR1 SGHNT and CDR2 YYREEE come from the germline V gene (reference sequence). Here the CDR3 reads CASSRSLERGGETQYF. The CDR3 DNA sequence: TGTGCCAGCAGCCGATCCCTCGAGCGGGGGGGAGAGACCCAGTACTTC.

This chain connects TRBV15 to TRBJ2-7; TRBD1 matches at 7 bases. Germline V gene sequence: CDR1 LNHNV, CDR2 YYDKDF (reference sequence). The CDR3 spans 19 residues. V gave up 0 bases and J gave up 1 base; unmatched junction bases: 15. This CDR3 reads CATSRDLAGGYTGSYEQYF. The CDR3 coding sequence is TGTGCCACCAGCAGAGATTTGGCAGGGGGTTATACGGGGTCCTACGAGCAGTACTTC. The whole variable domain, remainder taken from reference TRBV15 and TRBJ2-7, is DAMVIQNPRYQVTQFGKPVTLSCSQTLNHNVMYWYQQKSSQAPKLLFHYYDKDFNNEADTPDNFQSRRPNTSFCFLDIRSPGLGDTAMYLCATSRDLAGGYTGSYEQYFGPGTRLTVT.

The CDR3 here is CASSAIGTNSYEQYF. The CDR3 DNA sequence: TGTGCCAGCAGCGCAATCGGGACAAACTCCTACGAGCAGTACTTC. V and J are TRBV9 and TRBJ2-7, with D perhaps TRBD1 (6 bases). The CDR3 covers 15 residues. V dropped 3 bases and J dropped 0 bases, with 13 bases sitting between them. Germline-derived CDR1 and CDR2 are SGDLS and YYNGEE.

This clone was found a few times. This chain links TRBV6-5 with TRBJ2-7; no reliable D call. The CDR3 totals 15 residues. The V end was cut by 3 bases, the J end by 2 bases, with 14 bases between. Germline loops: CDR1 MNHEY, CDR2 SVGAGI. CDR3 loop: CASSYQDGSTYEQYF. CDR3 DNA: TGTGCCAGCAGTTATCAAGACGGCAGCACCTACGAGCAGTACTTC.

This chain uses TRBV9 with TRBJ1-5, with 11 bases that match TRBD1. This CDR3 has 15 amino acids. V lost 3 bases and J lost 7; bases outside the gene matches: 6. CDR1 is SGDLS and CDR2 is YYNGEE in the germline V gene. Written as DNA, the CDR3 is TGTGCCAGCAGCGCTGGACAGGGGGCAAGGCAGCCCCAGCATTTT. It encodes CASSAGQGARQPQHF.

This clone showed up just a few times. The chain has TRBV28 and TRBJ1-4; D possibly corresponds to TRBD1 (5 bases). Germline V gene data show CDR1 as MDHEN and CDR2 as SYDVKM. The CDR3 covers 13 residues. Trimming stripped 0 bases from V and 8 bases from J, with 7 bases between. This CDR3 reads CASSLWGREKLFF. For the CDR3, the DNA is TGTGCCAGCAGTTTATGGGGACGGGAAAAACTGTTTTTT.

The genes are TRBV4-3 and TRBJ2-3; D remains ambiguous. This CDR3 region has 15 residues. V lost 2 bases to trimming and J lost 6 bases, with 15 bases between them. The germline V gene has CDR1 LGHNA and CDR2 YSLEER. This CDR3 is CASSQLAAQTDTQYF. As DNA, the CDR3 is TGCGCCAGCAGCCAACTTGCGGCCCAGACCGATACGCAGTATTTT.

The CDR3 loop reads CASSLAAWPSDETQYF. DNA for the CDR3: TGCGCCAGCAGCTTGGCGGCTTGGCCGTCAGACGAGACCCAGTACTTC. V and J are TRBV5-1 and TRBJ2-5; no clear D gene. There are 16 residues in the CDR3. Germline V CDR1 and CDR2: SGHRS, YFSETQ. The ends were cut back, 0 bases at V and 5 bases at J, with 17 bases in the middle.

This clone occurred a few times. The chain carries TRBV4-2 and TRBJ1-1; D uncertain. The CDR3 totals 11 residues. Trimming took off 0 bases at V and 8 bases at J, with 4 bases between the two ends. In germline, CDR1 is LGHNA, CDR2 YNFKEQ. The CDR3 nucleotides read TGTGCCAGCAGCCAAGACAGGGAAGCTTTCTTT. Amino acid sequence: CASSQDREAFF.

V is TRBV4-3 and J is TRBJ2-1; D possibly corresponds to TRBD1 (7 bases). CDR3 length: 18 residues. Deletions cut 0 bases from V and 7 bases from J, with 22 bases between. Germline V gene data show CDR1 as LGHNA and CDR2 as YSLEER. The DNA for the CDR3 is TGCGCCAGCAGCCAAGAAGGTTGGGCGGGGCCAGGGGGGAATGAGCAGTTCTTC. This gives the protein CASSQEGWAGPGGNEQFF.

This clone occurred a few times. CDR3 amino acids: CASSQERLEQYF. CDR3 DNA sequence: TGTGCCAGCAGCCAAGAACGCCTCGAGCAGTACTTC. V is TRBV14 and J is TRBJ2-7; the D is unclear. Between the trimmed V and J ends, which lost 0 bases and 6 bases, there was a span of 6 bases. Germline-derived CDR1 and CDR2 are SGHDN and FVKESK. This CDR3 region has 12 residues.

The chain is built from TRBV28 and TRBJ1-2, with D hard to call. V dropped 2 bases and J dropped 0 bases, with 10 bases sitting between them. The CDR3 is made up of 15 amino acids. The germline V gene has CDR1 MDHEN and CDR2 SYDVKM. The CDR3 protein is CASSLRLRANYGYTF. The CDR3, as DNA: TGTGCCAGCAGTTTAAGACTGCGAGCTAACTATGGCTACACCTTC.

The rearrangement uses TRBV29-1 and TRBJ2-5; no clear D. With the DNA end fitting TRBJ2-7 better, the J assignment may be wrong. The CDR3 loop spans 14 amino acids. The germline V gene encodes CDR1 SQVTM and CDR2 ANQGSEA. The DNA of the CDR3 is TGCAGCGCCAGCAGGTCGCTCGAGTCCTACGAGCAGTACTTC. Protein sequence: CSASRSLESYEQYF.

The J gene is TRBJ2-1, the V gene TRBV2; TRBD1 might be the D (6 bases). V dropped 8 bases and J dropped 1 base, with 15 bases sitting between them. The CDR3 length is 15 residues. Germline CDR1 is SNHLY and CDR2 is FYNNEI. The CDR3 bases are TGTGCCAGCCGAACCACAGGGAGTTCCTACAATGAGCAGTTCTTC. It encodes CASRTTGSSYNEQFF.

This chain links TRBV4-3 with TRBJ1-6; 9 nucleotides match TRBD1. Germline loops: CDR1 LGHNA, CDR2 YSLEER. The CDR3 consists of 17 residues. Germline trimming cut 4 bases from V and 9 bases from J; bases unmatched to any gene: 13. The CDR3: CASSREASGQGPSPLHF. The DNA of the CDR3 is TGCGCCAGCAGCCGCGAAGCCTCGGGACAGGGCCCTTCACCCCTCCACTTT.

This clone was counted a few times. The chain has TRBV5-1 and TRBJ2-7, with 7 bases matching TRBD2. Germline V CDR1 and CDR2: SGHRS, YFSETQ. The CDR3 spans 14 residues. The trim removed 0 bases at V and 4 bases at J, leaving 4 bases unmatched. CDR3 protein: CASSLESGAYEQYF. Here the CDR3 DNA reads TGCGCCAGCAGCTTGGAAAGCGGGGCTTACGAGCAGTACTTC. The full variable domain, completed using reference TRBV5-1 and TRBJ2-7, is KAGVTQTPRYLIKTRGQQVTLSCSPISGHRSVSWYQQTPGQGLQFLFEYFSETQRNKGNFPGRFSGRQFSNSRSEMNVSTLELGDSALYLCASSLESGAYEQYFGPGTRLTVT.

Comments on this clone: This CDR3 is also generated by other DNA sequences in the sample. V gene TRBV6-5 combines with J gene TRBJ2-5; D gene unclear. The germline V and J ends were trimmed by 0 bases and 2 bases, with 7 bases remaining between them. The CDR3 spans 14 residues. Per germline, CDR1 MNHEY and CDR2 SVGAGI. The CDR3 loop is CASSYSGSQETQYF. As DNA, the CDR3 is TGTGCCAGCAGTTACTCGGGTTCACAAGAGACCCAGTACTTC.

This clone was seen only a few times. The gene calls are TRBV7-8 and TRBJ1-3, with TRBD1 identical over 9 bases. The ends lost 5 bases at V and 2 bases at J; junction bases unmatched: 1. Germline CDR1 and CDR2: SGHVS and FQNEAQ. The CDR3 is 14 residues long. CDR3 bases: TGTGCCAGCAGCAGACAGGGGGCTGGAAACACCATATATTTT. Encoded protein: CASSRQGAGNTIYF.

This clone was recorded a few times. CDR3 loop: CASSQLGQSGTQYF. CDR3 coding DNA: TGTGCCAGCTCGCAATTAGGACAGTCCGGGACCCAGTACTTC. The chain joins TRBV9 to TRBJ2-5; a weak D match, TRBD1 (6 bases). The CDR3 length is 14 residues. Deletions cut 7 bases from V and 7 bases from J, with 20 bases between. Germline CDR1 is SGDLS and CDR2 is YYNGEE.

The V gene is TRBV5-1, the J gene TRBJ2-1; 8 bases align to TRBD1. The germline gives CDR1 SGHRS, CDR2 YFSETQ. This CDR3 is 14 amino acids long. The trim removed 3 bases at V and 10 bases at J, leaving 9 bases unmatched. As DNA, the CDR3 is TGCGCCAGCAGCTCTGTGGACAGGGCTGGAGAGCAGTTCTTC. Translating gives CASSSVDRAGEQFF.